This TCR beta chain was documented in a study of blood T cell repertoires in COVID-19. Study as a whole: The United States, Italy and Spain supplied acute and convalescent COVID-19 samples.

Under the authors' procedure: Counts of nucleated cells, estimated from reference gene primer amplification, were obtained. TCRdb keeps only in-frame clones here, not all; method: immunoSEQ multiplex PCR. V and J calls and clone size are given by that table; D and trimming were obtained from the DNA. The data contain some 24,000 clones, 89% of them singletons. What was sequenced was peripheral blood. The source of this sequence is a man between 65 and 85 years old with acute or convalescent COVID-19.

DNA of the CDR3: TGTGCCAGTAGTATAGATCCCAATCCCGGGACTGGATCGACCCAGTACTTC. It yields the protein CASSIDPNPGTGSTQYF. The rearrangement links TRBV19 to TRBJ2-5; D might be TRBD2 (6 bases). V was shortened by 0 bases and J by 7 bases, with 21 bases between the two germline ends. Germline-derived CDR1 and CDR2 are LNHDA and SQIVND (reference sequence). CDR3 length equals 17 residues.